This paragraph reports one T cell receptor (beta chain). The antigen remains unidentified. The record originates from a study of identical twins. Study-wide points: Compared with models, monozygotic twins showed more out-of-frame TCR alpha sharing. In drawing conclusions, the study used cross-sectional statistical analysis and did not follow the same donors. Abundant cord blood beta clonotypes carried fewer insertions; memory repertoires showed none.

J gave up 8 bases and V 5 bases, and 23 bases lay outside the gene matches. The CDR3 has 19 residues. Germline V lookup: CDR1 DFQATT, CDR2 SNEGSKA (reference sequence). Template switching supplied a universal primer site; unique molecular identifiers were carried on the cDNA. TCRdb redid the calling of the 5' RACE reads with MiXCR, one entry per CDR3 protein. The data contain over 250,000 distinct CDR3 sequences, roughly 9.7% of them singletons. These same records also appear under a second study, on yellow fever vaccine responses in identical twins.

V usage is TRBV20-1 and J usage is TRBJ2-1, with 11 bases identical to TRBD2. This clonotype originated in a woman aged 18-29 years in good health. Sequencing was done on a sample of CD8+ T cells sorted from blood. The CDR3 region is CSAFQPARETSGRGYEQFF. For the CDR3, the DNA is TGCAGTGCTTTCCAGCCAGCCCGAGAAACTAGCGGGAGAGGCTATGAGCAGTTCTTC.